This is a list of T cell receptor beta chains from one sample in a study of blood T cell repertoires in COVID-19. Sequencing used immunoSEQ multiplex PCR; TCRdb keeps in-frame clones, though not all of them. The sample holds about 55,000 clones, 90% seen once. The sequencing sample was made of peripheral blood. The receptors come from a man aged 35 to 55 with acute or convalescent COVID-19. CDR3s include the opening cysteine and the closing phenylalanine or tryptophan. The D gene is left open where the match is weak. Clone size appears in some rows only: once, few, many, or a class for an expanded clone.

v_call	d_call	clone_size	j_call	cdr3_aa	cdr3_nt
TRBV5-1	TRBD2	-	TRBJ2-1	CASTAEGSTSGRPPYNEQFF	TGCGCCAGCACCGCGGAAGGGTCGACTAGCGGGAGGCCCCCCTACAATGAGCAGTTCTTC
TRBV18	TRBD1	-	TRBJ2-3	CASSPFSGQWGTSTDTQYF	TGTGCCAGCTCTCCCTTTTCGGGACAGTGGGGAACTAGCACAGATACGCAGTATTTT
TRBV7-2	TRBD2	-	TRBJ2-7	CASSHRWAGARAEQYF	TGTGCCAGCAGCCACCGCTGGGCGGGAGCCCGTGCGGAGCAGTACTTC
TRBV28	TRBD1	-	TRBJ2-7	CASSQPGQGSYEQYF	TGTGCCAGCAGCCAACCGGGACAGGGTAGCTACGAGCAGTACTTC
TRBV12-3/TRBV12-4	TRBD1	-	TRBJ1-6	CASSQGVPSPLHF	TGTGCCAGCAGTCAGGGGGTACCTTCACCCCTCCACTTT
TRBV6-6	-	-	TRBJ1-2	CASTTGGVVYGYTF	TGTGCCAGCACCACAGGCGGCGTCGTCTATGGCTACACCTTC
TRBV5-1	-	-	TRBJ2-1	CASSPSVETYNEQFF	TGCGCCAGCAGCCCTAGCGTAGAGACCTACAATGAGCAGTTCTTC
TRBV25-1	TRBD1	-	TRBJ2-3	CASSNRGGTDTQYF	TGTGCCAGCAGCAACAGGGGTGGCACAGATACGCAGTATTTT
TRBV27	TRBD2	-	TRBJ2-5	CASSPGWREQETQYF	TGTGCCAGCAGCCCGGGGTGGCGGGAGCAGGAGACCCAGTACTTC
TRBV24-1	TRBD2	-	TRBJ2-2	CATSELAGADTGELFF	TGTGCCACCAGTGAACTAGCGGGAGCAGACACCGGGGAGCTGTTTTTT
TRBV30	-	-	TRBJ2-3	CAWSEQDTQYF	TGTGCCTGGAGTGAACAGGACACGCAGTATTTT
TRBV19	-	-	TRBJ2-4	CASSLGLGLPRDIQYF	TGTGCCAGTAGCCTAGGCCTGGGACTTCCAAGGGACATTCAGTACTTC
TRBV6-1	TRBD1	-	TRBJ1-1	CASSEGPTRGRTEAFF	TGTGCCAGCAGTGAAGGCCCGACAAGGGGGCGAACTGAAGCTTTCTTT
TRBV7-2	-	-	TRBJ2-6	CASSFRGAGANVLTF	TGTGCCAGCAGCTTTCGAGGTGCCGGGGCCAACGTCCTGACTTTC
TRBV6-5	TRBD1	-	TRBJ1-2	CASSPGTATNYGYTF	TGTGCCAGCAGCCCGGGGACAGCTACTAACTATGGCTACACCTTC
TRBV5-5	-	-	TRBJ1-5	CASSLEEGFPSNQPQHF	TGTGCCAGCAGCTTGGAGGAGGGCTTCCCTAGCAATCAGCCCCAGCATTTT
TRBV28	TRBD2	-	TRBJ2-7	CATHLASAGPWEQYF	TGTGCCACCCACCTGGCCTCAGCGGGACCCTGGGAGCAGTACTTC
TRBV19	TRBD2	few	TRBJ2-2	CASSPLADTGELFF	TGTGCCAGTAGCCCCCTAGCGGACACCGGGGAGCTGTTTTTT
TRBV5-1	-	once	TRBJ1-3	CASSLGISFGNTIYF	TGCGCCAGCAGCTTGGGGATTAGCTTTGGAAACACCATATATTTT
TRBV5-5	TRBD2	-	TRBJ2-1	CASSYLAGALVNEQFF	TGTGCCAGCAGCTACCTAGCGGGAGCCCTAGTGAATGAGCAGTTCTTC
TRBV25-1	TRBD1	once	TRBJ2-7	CASSDPKSRQGAVEQYF	TGTGCCAGCAGTGATCCGAAATCGAGACAGGGGGCGGTCGAGCAGTACTTC
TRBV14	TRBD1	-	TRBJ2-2	CASSQDLQGAAGELFF	TGTGCCAGCAGCCAAGATTTACAGGGGGCTGCCGGGGAGCTGTTTTTT
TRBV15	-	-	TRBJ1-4	CATSRDMGLEKLFF	TGTGCCACCAGCAGAGATATGGGCCTAGAAAAACTGTTTTTT
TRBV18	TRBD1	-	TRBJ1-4	CASSPEGAVGKLFF	TGTGCCAGCTCACCAGAGGGGGCAGTCGGAAAACTGTTTTTT
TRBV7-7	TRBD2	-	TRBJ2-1	CASSSGGGLATYNEQFF	TGTGCTAGCAGCTCCGGCGGGGGGCTAGCGACCTACAATGAGCAGTTCTTC
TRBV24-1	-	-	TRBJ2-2	CATSDSGNANTGELFF	TGTGCCACCAGTGATTCAGGGAACGCGAACACCGGGGAGCTGTTTTTT
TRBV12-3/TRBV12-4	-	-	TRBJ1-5	CASSLTRDQPQHF	TGTGCCAGCAGTTTAACTCGGGATCAGCCCCAGCATTTT
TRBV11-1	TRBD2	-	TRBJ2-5	CASSQGLAGSKETQYF	TGTGCCAGCAGCCAGGGACTAGCGGGCTCAAAAGAGACCCAGTACTTC
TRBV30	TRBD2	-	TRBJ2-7	CAWSRGGSGTQTYEQYF	TGTGCCTGGAGTAGAGGGGGTAGCGGGACTCAAACCTACGAGCAGTACTTC
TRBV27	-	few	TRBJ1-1	CASSQGLWTEAFF	TGTGCCAGCAGCCAGGGGCTTTGGACTGAAGCTTTCTTT
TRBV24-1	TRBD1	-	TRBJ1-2	CATSGQGADGYTF	TGTGCCACCAGTGGACAGGGGGCTGATGGCTACACCTTC
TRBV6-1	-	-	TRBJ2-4	CASSEVGVNIQYF	TGTGCCAGCAGTGAGGTGGGAGTAAACATTCAGTACTTC
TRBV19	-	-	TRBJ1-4	CASSMISGVGNEKLFF	TGTGCCAGTAGTATGATATCGGGGGTTGGTAATGAAAAACTGTTTTTT